The 9 T cell receptor beta chains reported below all come from one sample, sequenced in a study of read filtering for tumor transcriptome and immune sequencing. The library was built from 400 to 500 ng RNA with molecular barcoded adaptors for alpha/delta and beta/gamma chains. Using its own MiXCR run on the reads, TCRdb lists one record per CDR3 protein. The sample lists tens of thousands of distinct CDR3 sequences; 15% to 20% were seen once. Specimen: a population of CD138-negative cells sorted from bone marrow. The receptors derive from a donor aged 40 or over with multiple myeloma.

This clonotype has ten or more counts. This chain joins TRBV28 and TRBJ2-5; weak D call: TRBD1 (6 bases). Trimming took off 7 bases at V and 3 bases at J, with 6 bases between the two ends. CDR1 and CDR2 from the germline V gene are MDHEN and SYDVKM. The CDR3 consists of 11 residues. The CDR3 is CASNREETQYF. The CDR3, as DNA: TGTGCCAGCAACAGGGAAGAGACCCAGTACTTC.

The gene calls are TRBV28 and TRBJ2-5, with D possibly being TRBD2 (5 bases). The CDR3 has 15 amino acids. The V end was cut by 6 bases, the J end by 9 bases, with 23 bases between. Per the germline V gene, CDR1 is MDHEN and CDR2 is SYDVKM. CDR3 sequence reads: CASRNLDSVSGSQYF. The CDR3, as DNA: TGTGCCAGCAGGAATTTGGACTCAGTCTCCGGGTCCCAGTACTTC.

This clonotype has just a few counts. The genes are TRBV10-2 and TRBJ1-1; D not resolved. The CDR3 is 11 residues long. Germline assignment: CDR1 WSHSY and CDR2 SAAADI. V was clipped by 6 bases and J by 10 bases, with 12 bases between them. This CDR3 reads CASSLVGIAFF. Written as DNA, the CDR3 is TGCGCCAGCAGCCTTGTGGGAATAGCTTTCTTT.

A single count supports this clonotype. The chain has TRBV2 and TRBJ2-1; 13 nucleotides align to TRBD2. The CDR3 consists of 16 residues. CDR1 and CDR2 (germline): SNHLY, FYNNEI. V shed 3 bases, J shed 5 bases, and the junction held 4 bases outside the gene matches. Written as DNA, the CDR3 is TGTGCCAGCAGTGATGGACTAGCGGGAGAGAACAATGAGCAGTTCTTC. Translating it yields CASSDGLAGENNEQFF.

The table lists this clonotype with many counts. The chain links TRBV3-1 to TRBJ2-2; D remains ambiguous. Trimming cost V 1 base and J 1 base, with 4 bases left between them. Germline loops: CDR1 LGHDT, CDR2 YNNKEL (reference sequence). The CDR3 loop spans 14 amino acids. As DNA, the CDR3 is TGTGCCAGCAGCCAAGTGCTGAACACCGGGGAGCTGTTTTTT. Its translation is CASSQVLNTGELFF. Together with reference TRBV3-1 and TRBJ2-2, the CDR3 gives the full variable domain: DTAVSQTPKYLVTQMGNDKSIKCEQNLGHDTMYWYKQDSKKFLKIMFSYNNKELIINETVPNRFSPKSPDKAHLNLHINSLELGDSAVYFCASSQVLNTGELFFGEGSRLTVL.

V usage is TRBV6-2 or TRBV6-3 and J usage is TRBJ2-1; TRBD2 is a possible D gene (5 bases). CDR1 is MNHEY, CDR2 SVGEGT, per germline. This CDR3 contains 11 residues. The CDR3 loop is CVRLAGNEQFF. The CDR3 region has the DNA TGTGTCCGTTTGGCGGGTAATGAGCAGTTCTTC.

The chain uses TRBV10-3 and TRBJ2-3; weak D call: TRBD2 (6 bases). Germline CDR1 reads ENHRY; CDR2 reads SYGVKD. Trimming left V 3 bases short and J 3 bases short, with 16 bases between. The CDR3 contains 16 residues. CDR3 region: CAISEAGSSRTDTQYF. The CDR3 DNA is TGTGCCATCAGTGAAGCCGGGAGTTCCAGGACAGATACGCAGTATTTT.

Note on this clonotype: A read error may be the cause here, since a much bigger clone is one base away. V is TRBV7-8 and J is TRBJ2-3; D remains ambiguous. The CDR3 sequence is 12 residues long. The germline V gene encodes CDR1 SGHVS and CDR2 FQNEAQ. CDR3 DNA sequence: TGTGTCAGCAGTACGATGGGAACTACGCAGTATTTT. This codes for CVSSTMGTTQYF.

Remarks on this clonotype: One junction end does not reproduce the germline sequence, and a read error may be involved. The chain combines TRBV6-5 with TRBJ2-7, with 12 bases fitting TRBD1. Germline V gene data show CDR1 as MNHEY and CDR2 as SVGAGI. This CDR3 comprises 15 residues. The CDR3 reads CASSSGTGGSHEQYF. In nucleotides, the CDR3 is TGTGCCAGCAGTTCCGGGACAGGGGGCTCCCACGAGCAGTACTTC.